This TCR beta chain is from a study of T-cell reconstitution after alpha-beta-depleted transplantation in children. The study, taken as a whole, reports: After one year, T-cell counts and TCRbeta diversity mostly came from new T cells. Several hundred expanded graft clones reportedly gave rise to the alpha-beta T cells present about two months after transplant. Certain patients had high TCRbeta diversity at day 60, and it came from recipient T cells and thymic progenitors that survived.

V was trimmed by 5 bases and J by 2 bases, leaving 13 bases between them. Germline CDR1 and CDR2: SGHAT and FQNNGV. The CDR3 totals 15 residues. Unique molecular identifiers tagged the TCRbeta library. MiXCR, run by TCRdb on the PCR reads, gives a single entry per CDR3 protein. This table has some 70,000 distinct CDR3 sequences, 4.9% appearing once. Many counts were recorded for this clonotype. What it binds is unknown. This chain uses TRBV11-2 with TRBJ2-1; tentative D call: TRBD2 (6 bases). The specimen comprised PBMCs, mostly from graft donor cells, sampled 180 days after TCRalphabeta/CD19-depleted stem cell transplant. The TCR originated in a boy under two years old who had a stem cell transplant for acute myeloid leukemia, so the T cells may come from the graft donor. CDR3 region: CASSQSGVTYNEQFF. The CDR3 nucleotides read TGTGCCAGCAGCCAATCGGGGGTGACCTACAATGAGCAGTTCTTC.